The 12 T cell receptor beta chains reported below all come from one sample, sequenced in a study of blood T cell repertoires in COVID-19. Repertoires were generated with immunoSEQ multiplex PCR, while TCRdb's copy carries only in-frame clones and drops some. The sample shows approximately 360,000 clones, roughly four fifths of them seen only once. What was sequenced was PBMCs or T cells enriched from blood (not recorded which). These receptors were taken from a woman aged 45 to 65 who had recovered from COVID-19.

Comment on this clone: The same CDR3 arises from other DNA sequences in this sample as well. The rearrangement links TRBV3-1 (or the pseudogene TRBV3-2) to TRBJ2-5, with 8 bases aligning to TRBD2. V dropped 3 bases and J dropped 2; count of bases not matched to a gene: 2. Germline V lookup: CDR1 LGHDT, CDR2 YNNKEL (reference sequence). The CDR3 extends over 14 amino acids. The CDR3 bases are TGTGCCAGCAGCCAGTTAGCGGGACAAGAGACCCAGTACTTC. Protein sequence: CASSQLAGQETQYF.

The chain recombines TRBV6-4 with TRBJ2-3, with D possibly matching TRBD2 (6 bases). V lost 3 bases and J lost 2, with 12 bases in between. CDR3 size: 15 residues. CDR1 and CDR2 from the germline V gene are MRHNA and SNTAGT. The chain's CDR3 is CASSEGSGLTDTQYF. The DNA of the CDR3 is TGTGCCAGCAGTGAGGGTAGCGGACTCACAGATACGCAGTATTTT.

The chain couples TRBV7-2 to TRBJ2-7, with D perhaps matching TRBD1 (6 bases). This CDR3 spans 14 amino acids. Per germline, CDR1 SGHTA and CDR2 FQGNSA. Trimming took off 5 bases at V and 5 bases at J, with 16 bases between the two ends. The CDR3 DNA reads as TGTGCCAGCAGCCCGGGACACCCAGAGAACGAGCAGTACTTC. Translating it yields CASSPGHPENEQYF.

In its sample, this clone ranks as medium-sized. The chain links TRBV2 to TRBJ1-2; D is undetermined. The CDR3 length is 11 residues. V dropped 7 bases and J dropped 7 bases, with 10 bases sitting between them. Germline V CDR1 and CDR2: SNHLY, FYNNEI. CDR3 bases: TGTGCCAGCACCCCCAGCGGTGGCTACACCTTC. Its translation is CASTPSGGYTF. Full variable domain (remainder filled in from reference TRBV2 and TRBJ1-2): EPEVTQTPSHQVTQMGQEVILRCVPISNHLYFYWYRQILGQKVEFLVSFYNNEISEKSEIFDDQFSVERPDGSNFTLKIRSTKLEDSAMYFCASTPSGGYTFGSGTRLTVV.

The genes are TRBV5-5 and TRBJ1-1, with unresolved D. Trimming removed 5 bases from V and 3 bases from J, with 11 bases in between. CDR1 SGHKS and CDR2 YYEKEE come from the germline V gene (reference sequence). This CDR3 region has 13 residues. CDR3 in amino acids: CASSAYGDTEAFF. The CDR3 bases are TGTGCCAGCAGTGCTTACGGGGACACTGAAGCTTTCTTT.

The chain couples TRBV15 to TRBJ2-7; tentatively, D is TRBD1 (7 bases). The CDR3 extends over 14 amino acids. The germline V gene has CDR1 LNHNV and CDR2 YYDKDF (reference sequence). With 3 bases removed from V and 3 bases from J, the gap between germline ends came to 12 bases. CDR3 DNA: TGTGCCACCAGCAGGGGAGGACAGGTCTACGAGCAGTACTTC. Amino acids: CATSRGGQVYEQYF.

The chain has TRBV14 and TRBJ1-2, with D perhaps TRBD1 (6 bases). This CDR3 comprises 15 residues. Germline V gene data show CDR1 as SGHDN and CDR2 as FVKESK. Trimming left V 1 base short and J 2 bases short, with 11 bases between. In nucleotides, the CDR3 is TGTGCCAGCAGCCAAGTTCAGGGGCCCAACTATGGCTACACCTTC. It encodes CASSQVQGPNYGYTF.

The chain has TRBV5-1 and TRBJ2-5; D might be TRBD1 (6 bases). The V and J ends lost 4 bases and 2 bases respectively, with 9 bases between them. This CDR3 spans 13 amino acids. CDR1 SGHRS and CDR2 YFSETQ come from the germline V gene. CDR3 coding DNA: TGCGCCAGCAGCCAGGACAGACAAGAGACCCAGTACTTC. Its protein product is CASSQDRQETQYF.

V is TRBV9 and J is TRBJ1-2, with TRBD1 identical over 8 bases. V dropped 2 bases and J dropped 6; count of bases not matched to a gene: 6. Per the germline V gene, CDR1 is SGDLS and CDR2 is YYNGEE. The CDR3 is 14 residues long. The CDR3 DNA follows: TGTGCCAGCAGCGTTGGACAGGGTACGGATGGCTACACCTTC. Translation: CASSVGQGTDGYTF. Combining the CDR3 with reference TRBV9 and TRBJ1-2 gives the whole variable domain DSGVTQTPKHLITATGQRVTLRCSPRSGDLSVYWYQQSLDQGLQFLIQYYNGEERAKGNILERFSAQQFPDLHSELNLSSLELGDSALYFCASSVGQGTDGYTFGSGTRLTVV.

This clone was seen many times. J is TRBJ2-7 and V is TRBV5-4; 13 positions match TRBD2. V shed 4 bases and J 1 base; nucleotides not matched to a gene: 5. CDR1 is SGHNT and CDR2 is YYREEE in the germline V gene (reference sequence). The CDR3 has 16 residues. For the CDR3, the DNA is TGTGCCAGCAGCCGAGGGACTAGCGGGGTTTCCTACGAGCAGTACTTC. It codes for CASSRGTSGVSYEQYF.

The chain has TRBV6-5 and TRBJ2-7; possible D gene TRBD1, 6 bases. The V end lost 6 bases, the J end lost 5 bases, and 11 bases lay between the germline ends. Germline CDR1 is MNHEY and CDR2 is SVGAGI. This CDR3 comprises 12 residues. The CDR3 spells CASSNRVHEQYF. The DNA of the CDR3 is TGTGCCAGCAGCAACAGGGTCCACGAGCAGTACTTC.

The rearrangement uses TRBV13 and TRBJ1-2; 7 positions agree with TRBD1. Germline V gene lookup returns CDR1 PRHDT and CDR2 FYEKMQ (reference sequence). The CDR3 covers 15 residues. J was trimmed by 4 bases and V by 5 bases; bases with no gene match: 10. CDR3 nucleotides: TGTGCCAGCAGCGCCCGACAGGGAGGTGTCTATGGCTACACCTTC. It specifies CASSARQGGVYGYTF.